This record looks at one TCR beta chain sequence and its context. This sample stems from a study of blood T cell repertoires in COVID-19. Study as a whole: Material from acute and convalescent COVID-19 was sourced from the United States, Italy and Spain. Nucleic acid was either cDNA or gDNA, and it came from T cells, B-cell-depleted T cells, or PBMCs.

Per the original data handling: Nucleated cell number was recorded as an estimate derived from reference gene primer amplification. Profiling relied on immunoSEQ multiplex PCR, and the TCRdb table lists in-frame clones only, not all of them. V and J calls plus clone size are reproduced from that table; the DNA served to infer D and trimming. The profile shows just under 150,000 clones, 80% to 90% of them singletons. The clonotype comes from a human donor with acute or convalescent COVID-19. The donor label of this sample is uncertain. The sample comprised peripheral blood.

The CDR3 DNA is TGTGCCAGCTCACCACTGGGGATGGGACTAGCGGGAGGAGTAAGCTACGAGCAGTACGTC. Translation: CASSPLGMGLAGGVSYEQYV. This chain uses TRBV18 with TRBJ2-7, with TRBD2 matching over 15 bases. Germline trimming cut 1 base from V and 3 bases from J; bases unmatched to any gene: 13. CDR3 length equals 20 residues. The germline V gene has CDR1 KGHSH and CDR2 LQKENI.